Listed here are 15 T cell receptor beta chains from one sample, sequenced in a study of PD-L1 blockade in urothelial cancer. Stated time point: pretreatment peripheral blood. Profiled with immunoSEQ multiplex PCR; TCRdb holds only in-frame clones, not every one. The sample includes approximately 55,000 clones, 86% seen only once; the top ten take around 22%. The starting material was PBMCs, obtained around atezolizumab (anti-PD-L1) treatment. These receptors were taken from a man between 60 and 75 years old with urothelial cancer.

The gene calls are TRBV6-1 and TRBJ2-1; D perhaps matches TRBD2 (6 bases). The V end lost 6 bases, the J end lost 1 base, and 13 bases lay between the germline ends. The CDR3 sequence is 15 residues long. Germline lookup yields CDR1 MNHNS and CDR2 SASEGT. The CDR3 nucleotides read TGTGCCAGCAGAATTGCACGGGGGTCCTACAATGAGCAGTTCTTC. It translates to CASRIARGSYNEQFF.

This sequence joins TRBV5-1 and TRBJ2-5, with 7 bases aligning to TRBD1. V lost 0 bases and J lost 4; bases outside the gene matches: 3. Germline CDR1 is SGHRS and CDR2 is YFSETQ. This CDR3 spans 14 amino acids. The CDR3 spells CASSLDSGGETQYF. The CDR3 DNA follows: TGCGCCAGCAGCTTGGACTCAGGGGGAGAGACCCAGTACTTC.

The V call is TRBV5-6, the J call TRBJ1-5, with D possibly matching TRBD1 (6 bases). Per the germline V gene, CDR1 is SGHDT and CDR2 is YYEEEE. V gave up 2 bases and J gave up 3 bases, with 15 bases separating them. The length of the CDR3 is 16 residues. The CDR3 here is CASSLTDGQYNQPQHF. CDR3 nucleotide sequence: TGTGCCAGCAGCTTAACTGACGGACAGTACAATCAGCCCCAGCATTTT.

The chain links TRBV13 to TRBJ2-5; TRBD2 is a possible D gene (7 bases). Deletions cut 5 bases from V and 5 bases from J, with 18 bases between. Looked up from germline, CDR1 is PRHDT and CDR2 is FYEKMQ (reference sequence). The length of the CDR3 is 15 residues. As DNA, the CDR3 is TGTGCCAGCAGCCCCCGCACGGGGAGGGGGGAGACCCAGTACTTC. This translates into CASSPRTGRGETQYF.

This clone was seen a single time. The chain carries TRBV5-1 and TRBJ2-7, with 7 positions matching TRBD1. The CDR3 has 12 amino acids. Germline V gene lookup returns CDR1 SGHRS and CDR2 YFSETQ. The ends lost 5 bases at V and 4 bases at J; junction bases unmatched: 3. CDR3: CASSTTGYEQYF. The CDR3 DNA reads as TGCGCCAGCAGTACGACAGGGTACGAGCAGTACTTC.

V and J are TRBV5-1 and TRBJ1-6; TRBD1 matches 7 bases. The CDR3 is 18 residues long. CDR1 is SGHRS and CDR2 is YFSETQ in the germline V gene. Trimming removed 4 bases from V and 4 bases from J; junction bases left unmatched: 14. CDR3 DNA: TGCGCCAGCAGCGGAAGGACAGACAGGGCCCCTTATAATTCACCCCTCCACTTT. Translation: CASSGRTDRAPYNSPLHF.

V and J are TRBV28 and TRBJ2-7; 9 bases are a match to TRBD1. The CDR3 length is 15 residues. The V segment lost 8 bases and the J segment 4 bases; nucleotides outside the gene matches: 12. Germline V gene lookup returns CDR1 MDHEN and CDR2 SYDVKM. CDR3 sequence: CASLGGGQGNYEQYF. The CDR3 nucleotides read TGTGCCAGCCTGGGGGGGGGACAGGGAAATTACGAGCAGTACTTC.

The chain couples TRBV6-5 to TRBJ2-5; 7 nucleotides align to TRBD2. The V gene end was trimmed by 3 bases and the J gene end by 5 bases; junction bases not matched to a gene: 6. The CDR3 extends over 14 amino acids. The germline V gene has CDR1 MNHEY and CDR2 SVGAGI. The CDR3 region is CASSYRGDPETQYF. The CDR3 DNA follows: TGTGCCAGCAGTTATCGGGGGGATCCTGAGACCCAGTACTTC.

The J gene is TRBJ2-2, the V gene TRBV13, with a weak D call TRBD1 (5 bases). Germline CDR1 reads PRHDT; CDR2 reads FYEKMQ (reference sequence). V was pared by 3 bases and J by 6 bases, with 5 bases between. The CDR3 totals 12 residues. DNA for the CDR3: TGTGCCAGCAGCTTCAGGGCCGGGGAGCTGTTTTTT. The encoded protein is CASSFRAGELFF.

Only one count was recorded for this clone. The CDR3 sequence: CASSTRDRPNQPQHF. For the CDR3, the DNA is TGTGCCAGCAGCACTAGGGACAGACCAAATCAGCCCCAGCATTTT. The V and J genes are TRBV9 and TRBJ1-5; 7 bases align to TRBD1. CDR3 size: 15 residues. V gave up 4 bases and J gave up 4 bases; unmatched junction bases: 8. Germline CDR1 is SGDLS and CDR2 is YYNGEE.

This chain uses TRBV6-1 with TRBJ2-7; unclear D gene. V was pared by 0 bases and J by 7 bases, with 13 bases between. Germline V gene sequence: CDR1 MNHNS, CDR2 SASEGT. This CDR3 has 14 amino acids. CDR3 sequence reads: CASSEATVSGEQYF. CDR3 DNA: TGTGCCAGCAGTGAAGCCACGGTCTCTGGTGAGCAGTACTTC.

The CDR3 DNA sequence: TGTGCCAGCAGTTGGACTAGCGGGCGCACCGGGGAGCTGTTTTTT. Protein sequence: CASSWTSGRTGELFF. The chain employs TRBV2 and TRBJ2-2; 11 positions agree with TRBD2. The CDR3 has 15 residues. Germline CDR1 SNHLY, CDR2 FYNNEI. Trimming took 5 bases from V and 4 from J; bases not matched to a gene: 3.

The rearrangement joins TRBV7-2 to TRBJ2-3; TRBD2 might be the D (6 bases). The germline CDR1 and CDR2 sequences are SGHTA and FQGNSA. The length of the CDR3 is 14 residues. Trimming removed 6 bases at V and 0 bases at J, with 10 bases between. The CDR3 loop reads CASSSGTSTDTQYF. For the CDR3, the DNA is TGTGCCAGCAGTTCCGGGACTAGCACAGATACGCAGTATTTT.

This chain uses TRBV20-1 with TRBJ2-7; 7 bases are a match to TRBD1. There are 11 residues in the CDR3. The germline gives CDR1 DFQATT, CDR2 SNEGSKA (reference sequence). J lost 7 bases, V lost 6 bases, and 6 bases had no gene match. The DNA for the CDR3 is TGCAGTGCCATAGACAGGGATGAGCAGTACTTC. Its translation: CSAIDRDEQYF.

The chain joins TRBV7-8 to TRBJ1-1; TRBD1 matches at 7 bases. Germline CDR1 reads SGHVS; CDR2 reads FQNEAQ. There are 15 residues in the CDR3. The V segment lost 5 bases and the J segment 14 bases; nucleotides outside the gene matches: 20. The CDR3 spells CASSAPGTAVTRGFF. CDR3 in DNA: TGTGCCAGCAGCGCTCCCGGGACAGCCGTCACCAGGGGATTCTTT.